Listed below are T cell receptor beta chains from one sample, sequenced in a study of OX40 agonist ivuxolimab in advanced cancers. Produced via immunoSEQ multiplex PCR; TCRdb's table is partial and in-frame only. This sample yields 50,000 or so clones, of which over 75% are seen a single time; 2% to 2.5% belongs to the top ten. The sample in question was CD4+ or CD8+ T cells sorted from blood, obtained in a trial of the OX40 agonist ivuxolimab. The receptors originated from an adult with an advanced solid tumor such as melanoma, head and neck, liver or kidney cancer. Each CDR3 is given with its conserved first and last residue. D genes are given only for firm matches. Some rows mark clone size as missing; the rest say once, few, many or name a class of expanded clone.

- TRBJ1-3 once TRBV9 TGTGCCAGCAGCGTATCTGGCAGCGACTCTGGAAACACCATATATTTT CASSVSGSDSGNTIYF
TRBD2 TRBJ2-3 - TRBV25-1 TGTGCCAGCAGTGACGTCGGACTAGCAGATACGCAGTATTTT CASSDVGLADTQYF
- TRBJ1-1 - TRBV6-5 TGTGCCAGCAACCGGGGGATGAACACTGAAGCTTTCTTT CASNRGMNTEAFF
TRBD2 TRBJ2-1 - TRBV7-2 TGTGCCAGCAGCCCCTGGACTAGCGAGAATGAGCAGTTCTTC CASSPWTSENEQFF
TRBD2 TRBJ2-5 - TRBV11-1 TGTGCCAGCACCCAAGGTGGTAGCGGGGGCCGAGAGACCCAGTACTTC CASTQGGSGGRETQYF
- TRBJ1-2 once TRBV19 TGTGCCAGTAGTGTCTCTGATAAGGACTACACCTTC CASSVSDKDYTF
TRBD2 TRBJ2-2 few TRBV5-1 TGCGCCAGCAGGGCCGGACTAGCGGGAGGTTCGTACACCGGGGAGCTGTTTTTT CASRAGLAGGSYTGELFF
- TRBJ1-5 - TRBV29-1 TGCAGCGTTGAACAAGGTGAAAATCAGCCCCAGCATTTT CSVEQGENQPQHF
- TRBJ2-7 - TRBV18 TGTGCCAGCTCACCACTCAGTTCTTTAAGCTCCTACGAGCAGTACTTC CASSPLSSLSSYEQYF
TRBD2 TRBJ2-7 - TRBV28 TGTGCCAGCAGTTTTACCCGGGACTACGACTACGAGCAGTACTTC CASSFTRDYDYEQYF
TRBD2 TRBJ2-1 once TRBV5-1 TGCGCCAGCAGCTTGTCGGCGGGGGGGAGCTCCTACAATGAGCAGTTCTTC CASSLSAGGSSYNEQFF
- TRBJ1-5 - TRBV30 TGTGCCTGGAGTTACGGACAGAGAAATCAGCCCCAGCATTTT CAWSYGQRNQPQHF
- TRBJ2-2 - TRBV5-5 TGTGCCAGCAGCTTGGCCGGGAACACCGGGGAGCTGTTTTTT CASSLAGNTGELFF
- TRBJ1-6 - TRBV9 TGTGCCAGCAGCTCCCGTGGGGGGGGCAATTCACCCCTCCACTTT CASSSRGGGNSPLHF
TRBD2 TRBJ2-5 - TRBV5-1 TGCGCCAGCAGCGAGGGAGGGAAGACCCAGTACTTC CASSEGGKTQYF
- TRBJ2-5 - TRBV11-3 TGTGCCAGCAGCTTAGGGAGACGGGAGACCCAGTACTTC CASSLGRRETQYF
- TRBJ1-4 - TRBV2 TGTGCCAGCAGTGAAGCGTTTGGCGGGTTGTTTTTT CASSEAFGGLFF
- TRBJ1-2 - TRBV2 TGTGCCAGCAGTCCAAGCGGGGGGAACTATGGCTACACCTTC CASSPSGGNYGYTF
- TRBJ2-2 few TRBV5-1 TGCGCCAGCAGCGGAAGGCCTGGGACCGGGGAGCTGTTTTTT CASSGRPGTGELFF
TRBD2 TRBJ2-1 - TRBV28 TGTGCCAGCAGGGGGACTAGCAGACAAGAGCAGTTCTTC CASRGTSRQEQFF
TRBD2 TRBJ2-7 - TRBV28 TGTGCCAGCAGTACCAACCTAGCGGGAGCTTCCTACGAGCAGTACTTC CASSTNLAGASYEQYF
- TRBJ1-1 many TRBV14 TGTGCCAGCGGGCGGGGCACTGAAGCTTTCTTT CASGRGTEAFF
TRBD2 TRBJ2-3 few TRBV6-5 TGTGCCAGCAGAATCGGACTAGCACCAGATACGCAGTATTTT CASRIGLAPDTQYF
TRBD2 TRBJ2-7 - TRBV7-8 TGTGCCAGCAGCCCCGGGAGGGCCGACGAGCAGTACTTC CASSPGRADEQYF
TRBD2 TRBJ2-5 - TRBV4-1 TGCGCCAGCAGCCAAGATGCCCTGACTAGCATGGCGGAGACCCAGTACTTC CASSQDALTSMAETQYF
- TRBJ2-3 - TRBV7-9 TGTGCCAGCAGCCGAGTAACAGATACGCAGTATTTT CASSRVTDTQYF
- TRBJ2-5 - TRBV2 TGTGCCAGCAGTGAGCTCACCCGCCAAGAGACCCAGTACTTC CASSELTRQETQYF
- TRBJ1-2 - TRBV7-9 TGTGCCAGCAGCTTACCAGGGAGGGCTAACTATGGCTACACCTTC CASSLPGRANYGYTF
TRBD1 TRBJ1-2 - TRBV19 TGTGCCAGTAGTATGCAGGGACAGACCCGCTACACCTTC CASSMQGQTRYTF
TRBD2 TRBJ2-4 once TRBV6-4 TGTGCCAGCAGTGAGACTAGCGGCGGTGCCAAAAACATTCAGTACTTC CASSETSGGAKNIQYF
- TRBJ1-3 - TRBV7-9 TGTGCCAGCAGCCTAGTTGGCCCTGGAAACACCATATATTTT CASSLVGPGNTIYF
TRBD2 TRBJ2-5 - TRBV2 TGTGCCAGCAGTGAGGGACTAGCGGGCCCGCCTGGGGAGACCCAGTACTTC CASSEGLAGPPGETQYF
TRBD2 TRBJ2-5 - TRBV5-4 TGTGCCAGCAGCTTGGGACTAGCGGGAAAAGAGACCCAGTACTTC CASSLGLAGKETQYF
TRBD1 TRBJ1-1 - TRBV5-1 TGCGCCAGCAGCCCCGAGGGGACAGCTGAAGCTTTCTTT CASSPEGTAEAFF
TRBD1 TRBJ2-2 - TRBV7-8 TGTGCCAGCAGCCCATCCCGGACAGGGATCACCGGGGAGCTGTTTTTT CASSPSRTGITGELFF
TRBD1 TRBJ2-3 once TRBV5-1 TGCGCCAGCAGCTTGGTGGCAGGGGGCACGACAGATACGCAGTATTTT CASSLVAGGTTDTQYF
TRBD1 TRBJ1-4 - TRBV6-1 TGTGCCAGCAGTGTTTTGACAGGGGGCGTCGGTAATGAAAAACTGTTTTTT CASSVLTGGVGNEKLFF
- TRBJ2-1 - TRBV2 TGTGCCAGCAGTAACGACGCAACCAATGAGCAGTTCTTC CASSNDATNEQFF
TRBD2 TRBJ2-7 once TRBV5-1 TGCGCCAGCAGCTCGAAGGGACTAGCGGGCTACGAGCAGTACTTC CASSSKGLAGYEQYF
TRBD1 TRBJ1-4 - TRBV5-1 TGCGCCAGCAGCCCGGGACAGGTTAATGAAAAACTGTTTTTT CASSPGQVNEKLFF
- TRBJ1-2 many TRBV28 TGTGCCAGCAGTCCCGGGCTGGGCTACACCTTC CASSPGLGYTF
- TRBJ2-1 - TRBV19 TGTGCCAGTAGTATCCTAGCGCATGTACACATTGAGCAGTTCTTC CASSILAHVHIEQFF
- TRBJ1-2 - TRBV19 TGTGCCAGTAGTCTGGGTAACTATGGCTACACCTTC CASSLGNYGYTF
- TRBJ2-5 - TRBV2 TGTGCCAGCAGTGGGGGTGGAGAGACCCAGTACTTC CASSGGGETQYF
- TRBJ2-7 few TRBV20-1 TGCAGTGCTCATCAGGGAAACGAGCAGTACTTC CSAHQGNEQYF
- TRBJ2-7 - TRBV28 TGTGCCAGCAGTTTGACCCTTGACTACGAGCAGTACTTC CASSLTLDYEQYF
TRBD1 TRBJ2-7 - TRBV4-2 TGTGCCAGCAGCTCCCGGACAGGTACCTACGAGCAGTACTTC CASSSRTGTYEQYF
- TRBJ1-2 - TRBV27 TGTGCCAGCAGGCTGACAGACTCCTTGGGTGGCTACACCTTC CASRLTDSLGGYTF
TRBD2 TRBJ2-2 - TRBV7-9 TGTGCCAGCAGCATCTGGCCGACTAGCGGCAGCTCCGGGGAGCTGTTTTTT CASSIWPTSGSSGELFF
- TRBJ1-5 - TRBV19 TGTGCCAGTAGTATGGGCGGCGGGGCTCGACAGCCCCAGCATTTT CASSMGGGARQPQHF
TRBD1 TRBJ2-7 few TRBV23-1 TGCGCCAGCAGGACCGACTGGACAGGGACCTACGAGCAGTACTTC CASRTDWTGTYEQYF
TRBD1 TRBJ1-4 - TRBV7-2 TGTGCCAGCAGTTTGGGACAGGGGAACGAAAAACTGTTTTTT CASSLGQGNEKLFF
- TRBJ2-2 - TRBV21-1 TGTGCCAGCAGCAACACAGGGGGCCCGAACACCGGGGAGCTGTTTTTT CASSNTGGPNTGELFF
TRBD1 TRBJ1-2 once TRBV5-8 TGTGCCAGCAGCTATCAAGGGACAGGGGGCGACGAGTATGGCTACACCTTC CASSYQGTGGDEYGYTF
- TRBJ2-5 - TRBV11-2 TGTGCCAGCAGCTTAGGGGGCAGCAAACAAGAGACCCAGTACTTC CASSLGGSKQETQYF